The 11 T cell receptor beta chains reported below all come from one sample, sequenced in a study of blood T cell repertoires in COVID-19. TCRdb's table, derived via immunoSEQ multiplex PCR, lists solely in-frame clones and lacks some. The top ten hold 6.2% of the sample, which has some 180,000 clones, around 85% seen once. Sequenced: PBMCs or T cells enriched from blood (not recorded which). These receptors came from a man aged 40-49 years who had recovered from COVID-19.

In nucleotides, the CDR3 is TGTGCCTGGAGTTCATATAGCGGGGGGGCCATTAGCAATGAGCAGTTCTTC. This codes for CAWSSYSGGAISNEQFF. V and J are TRBV30 and TRBJ2-1, with TRBD2 matching over 11 bases. The germline CDR1 and CDR2 sequences are GTSNPN and SVGIG (reference sequence). With V trimmed by 2 bases and J by 6 bases, 12 bases remained unmatched. The CDR3 runs to 17 residues.

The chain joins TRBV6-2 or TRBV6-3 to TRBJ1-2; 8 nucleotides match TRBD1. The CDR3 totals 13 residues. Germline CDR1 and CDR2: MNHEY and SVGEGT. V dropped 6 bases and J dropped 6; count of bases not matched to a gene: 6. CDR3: CASSRDRGNGYTF. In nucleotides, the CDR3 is TGTGCCAGCAGCCGCGACAGGGGTAATGGCTACACCTTC.

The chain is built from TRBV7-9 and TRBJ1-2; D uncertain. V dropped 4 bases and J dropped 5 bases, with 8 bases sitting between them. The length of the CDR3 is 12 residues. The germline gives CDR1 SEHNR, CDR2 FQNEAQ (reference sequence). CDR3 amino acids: CASSYREYGYTF. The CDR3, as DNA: TGTGCCAGCAGCTATAGAGAGTATGGCTACACCTTC.

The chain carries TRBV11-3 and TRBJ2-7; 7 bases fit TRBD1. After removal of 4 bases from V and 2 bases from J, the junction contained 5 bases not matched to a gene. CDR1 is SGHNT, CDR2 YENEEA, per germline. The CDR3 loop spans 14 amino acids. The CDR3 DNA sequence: TGTGCCAGCAGCTCGGCAGGGGGTCCCTACGAGCAGTACTTC. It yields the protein CASSSAGGPYEQYF.

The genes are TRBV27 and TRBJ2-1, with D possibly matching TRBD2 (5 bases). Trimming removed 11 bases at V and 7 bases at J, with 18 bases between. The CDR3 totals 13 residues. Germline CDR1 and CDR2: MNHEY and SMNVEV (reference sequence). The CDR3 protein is CACGLGKTNEQFF. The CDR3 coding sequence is TGTGCCTGCGGGCTAGGAAAGACGAATGAGCAGTTCTTC.

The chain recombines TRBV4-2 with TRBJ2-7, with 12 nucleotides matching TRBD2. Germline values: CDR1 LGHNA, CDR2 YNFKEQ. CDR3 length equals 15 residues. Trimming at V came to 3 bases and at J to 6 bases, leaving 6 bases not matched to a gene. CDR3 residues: CASSQTTSGSGEQYF. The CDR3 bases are TGTGCCAGCAGCCAGACGACTAGCGGGAGTGGCGAGCAGTACTTC.

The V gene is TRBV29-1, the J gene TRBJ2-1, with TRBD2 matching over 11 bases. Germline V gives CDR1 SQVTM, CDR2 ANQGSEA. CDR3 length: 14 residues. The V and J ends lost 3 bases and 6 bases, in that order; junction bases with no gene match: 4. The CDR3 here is CSVDSGRAGNEQFF. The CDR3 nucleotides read TGCAGCGTTGATAGCGGGAGGGCCGGCAATGAGCAGTTCTTC.

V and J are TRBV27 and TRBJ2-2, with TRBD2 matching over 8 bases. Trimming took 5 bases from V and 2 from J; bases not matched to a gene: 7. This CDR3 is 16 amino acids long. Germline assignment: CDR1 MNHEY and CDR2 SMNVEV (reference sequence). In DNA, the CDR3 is TGTGCCAGCAGTCTCCTACTAGCGGAAAACACCGGGGAGCTGTTTTTT. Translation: CASSLLLAENTGELFF.

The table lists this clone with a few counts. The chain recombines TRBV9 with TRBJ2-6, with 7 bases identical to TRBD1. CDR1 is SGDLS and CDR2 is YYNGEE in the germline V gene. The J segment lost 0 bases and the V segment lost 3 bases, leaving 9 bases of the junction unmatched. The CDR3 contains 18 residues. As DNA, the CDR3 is TGTGCCAGCAGCGCCGCCGGGACAGCCAGCTCTGGGGCCAACGTCCTGACTTTC. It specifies CASSAAGTASSGANVLTF. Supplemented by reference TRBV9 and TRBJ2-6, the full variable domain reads DSGVTQTPKHLITATGQRVTLRCSPRSGDLSVYWYQQSLDQGLQFLIQYYNGEERAKGNILERFSAQQFPDLHSELNLSSLELGDSALYFCASSAAGTASSGANVLTFGAGSRLTVL.

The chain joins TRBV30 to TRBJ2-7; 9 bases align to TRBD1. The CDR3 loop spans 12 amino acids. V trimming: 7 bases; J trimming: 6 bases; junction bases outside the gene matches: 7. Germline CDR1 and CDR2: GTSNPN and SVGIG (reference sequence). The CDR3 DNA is TGTGCCTTGGGACAGGGAGGATTCGAGCAGTACTTC. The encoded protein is CALGQGGFEQYF.

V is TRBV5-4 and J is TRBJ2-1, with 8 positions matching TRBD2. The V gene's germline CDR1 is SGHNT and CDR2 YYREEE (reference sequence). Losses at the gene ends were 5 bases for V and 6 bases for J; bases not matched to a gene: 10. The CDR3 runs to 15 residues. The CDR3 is CASRTGTSAPNEQFF. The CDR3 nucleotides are TGTGCCAGCAGGACCGGGACTAGTGCACCCAATGAGCAGTTCTTC.